The text below deals with one T cell receptor beta chain. The record originates from a study of OX40 agonist ivuxolimab in advanced cancers. V dropped 7 bases and J dropped 5; count of bases not matched to a gene: 14. The CDR3 totals 15 residues. The germline CDR1 and CDR2 sequences are SGHRS and YFSETQ. Baseline was the first blood sampling point, followed by cycle 4 day 1 and cycle 7 day 1. Profiled with immunoSEQ multiplex PCR; TCRdb holds only in-frame clones, not every one. The repertoire holds tens of thousands of clones, 85% to 90% seen once, with around 0.95% in the top ten. V and J are TRBV5-1 and TRBJ1-1; 7 positions match TRBD1. This clonotype was sampled from an adult with an advanced solid tumor such as melanoma, head and neck, liver or kidney cancer. This material consisted of CD4+ or CD8+ T cells sorted from blood, taken in a trial of the OX40 agonist ivuxolimab. CDR3 nucleotides: TGCGCCAGCGGGGAGGGGGCCCAACCTGGTACTGAAGCTTTCTTT. It is translated as CASGEGAQPGTEAFF. Complete variable domain (other parts from reference TRBV5-1 and TRBJ1-1): KAGVTQTPRYLIKTRGQQVTLSCSPISGHRSVSWYQQTPGQGLQFLFEYFSETQRNKGNFPGRFSGRQFSNSRSEMNVSTLELGDSALYLCASGEGAQPGTEAFFGQGTRLTVV.